The rows below give T cell receptor beta chains drawn from one sample of a study of T cell responses to AZD1222 COVID-19 vaccine. The repertoire was sequenced with immunoSEQ multiplex PCR; TCRdb's copy has only in-frame clones and lacks some. The sample contains about 78,000 clones, roughly 88% of which appear only once. This sample comprised peripheral blood, obtained on day 0 of MenACWY control vaccination. Every receptor here comes from an adult in good health. CDR3s include the opening cysteine and the closing phenylalanine or tryptophan. A D gene is named only where the DNA matches it firmly. Expanded clones get a size class; other rows say once, few or many, or leave the size out.

j_call,v_call,clone_size,d_call,cdr3_aa,cdr3_nt
TRBJ2-3,TRBV4-2,.,.,CASSQDEGGPRDTQYF,TGTGCCAGCAGCCAAGATGAGGGGGGGCCGAGAGACACGCAGTATTTT
TRBJ1-1,TRBV4-1,.,.,CASSLQGTNTEAFF,TGCGCCAGCAGCCTACAGGGAACGAACACTGAAGCTTTCTTT
TRBJ2-3,TRBV9,.,TRBD1,CASSPSGTGGPDTQYF,TGTGCCAGCAGCCCCTCCGGGACAGGGGGCCCAGATACGCAGTATTTT
TRBJ1-1,TRBV12-3/TRBV12-4,.,.,CASTPTAEAFF,TGTGCCAGCACCCCGACAGCTGAAGCTTTCTTT
TRBJ1-5,TRBV21-1,once,.,CASSPKEGQINQPQHF,TGTGCCAGCAGCCCGAAAGAGGGACAGATCAATCAGCCCCAGCATTTT
TRBJ1-5,TRBV19,.,.,CASSIGWVQEVNQPQHF,TGTGCCAGTAGTATAGGGTGGGTGCAGGAGGTCAATCAGCCCCAGCATTTT
TRBJ1-1,TRBV6-1,.,TRBD1,CASSEGQGLANTEAFF,TGTGCCAGCAGTGAGGGACAGGGTCTGGCGAACACTGAAGCTTTCTTT
TRBJ1-6,TRBV5-1,.,TRBD1,CASSIDRGRSPLHF,TGCGCCAGCAGCATTGACAGGGGGCGTTCACCCCTCCACTTT
TRBJ2-2,TRBV5-1,once,.,CASSEDSYTGELFF,TGCGCCAGCAGCGAGGACAGTTACACCGGGGAGCTGTTTTTT
TRBJ2-7,TRBV28,once,TRBD1,CASSTPGTGHTYEQYF,TGTGCCAGCAGTACCCCCGGGACAGGCCATACCTACGAGCAGTACTTC
TRBJ1-4,TRBV5-4,.,.,CASSLARGLGNEKLFF,TGTGCCAGCAGCTTGGCCCGGGGGTTAGGTAATGAAAAACTGTTTTTT
TRBJ1-6,TRBV2,.,.,CASSLDSSGSPLHF,TGTGCCAGCAGTCTTGACAGTAGTGGTTCACCCCTCCACTTT
TRBJ1-5,TRBV7-3,.,TRBD1,CASSHSPRTGHNQPQHF,TGTGCCAGCAGCCACAGCCCTAGGACAGGCCACAATCAGCCCCAGCATTTT
TRBJ1-4,TRBV7-2,.,TRBD1,CASSSQGATTNEKLFF,TGTGCCAGCAGTTCCCAGGGGGCTACAACTAATGAAAAACTGTTTTTT
TRBJ2-1,TRBV29-1,.,.,CSAPPPGSYNEQFF,TGCAGCGCTCCCCCGCCGGGGTCCTACAATGAGCAGTTCTTC